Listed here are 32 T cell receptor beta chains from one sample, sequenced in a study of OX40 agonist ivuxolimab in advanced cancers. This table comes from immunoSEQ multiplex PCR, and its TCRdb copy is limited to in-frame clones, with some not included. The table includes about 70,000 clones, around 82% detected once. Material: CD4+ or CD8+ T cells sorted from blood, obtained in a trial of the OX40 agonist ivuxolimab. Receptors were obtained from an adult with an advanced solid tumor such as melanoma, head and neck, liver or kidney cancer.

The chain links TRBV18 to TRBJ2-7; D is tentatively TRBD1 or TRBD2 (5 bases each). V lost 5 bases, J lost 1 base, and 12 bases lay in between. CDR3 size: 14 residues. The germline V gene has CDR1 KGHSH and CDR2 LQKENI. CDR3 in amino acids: CASSRDGVSYEQYF. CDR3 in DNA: TGTGCCAGCTCAAGGGACGGGGTGTCCTACGAGCAGTACTTC. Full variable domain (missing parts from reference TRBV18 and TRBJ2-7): NAGVMQNPRHLVRRRGQEARLRCSPMKGHSHVYWYRQLPEEGLKFMVYLQKENIIDESGMPKERFSAEFPKEGPSILRIQQVVRGDSAAYFCASSRDGVSYEQYFGPGTRLTVT.

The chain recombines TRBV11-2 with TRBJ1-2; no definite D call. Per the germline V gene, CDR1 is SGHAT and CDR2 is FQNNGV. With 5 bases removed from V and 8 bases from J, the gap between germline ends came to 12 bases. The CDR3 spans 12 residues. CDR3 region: CASSQHSQGYTF. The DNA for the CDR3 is TGTGCCAGCAGCCAACACTCCCAGGGCTACACCTTC.

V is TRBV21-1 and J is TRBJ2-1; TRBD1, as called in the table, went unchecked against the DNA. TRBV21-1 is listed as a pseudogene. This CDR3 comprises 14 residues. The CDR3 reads CASMMAVTYNEQFF. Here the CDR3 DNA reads TGTGCCAGCATGATGGCTGTGACCTACAATGAGCAGTTCTTC.

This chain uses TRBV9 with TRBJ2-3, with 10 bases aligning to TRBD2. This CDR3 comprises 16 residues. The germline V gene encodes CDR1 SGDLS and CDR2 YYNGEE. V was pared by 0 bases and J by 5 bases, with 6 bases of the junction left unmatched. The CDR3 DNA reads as TGTGCCAGCAGCGTAGGGGCCACTAGCGGGGTAGATACGCAGTATTTT. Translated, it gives CASSVGATSGVDTQYF.

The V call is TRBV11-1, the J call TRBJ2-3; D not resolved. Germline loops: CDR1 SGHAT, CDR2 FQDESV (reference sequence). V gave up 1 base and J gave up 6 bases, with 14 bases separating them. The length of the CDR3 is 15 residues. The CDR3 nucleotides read TGTGCCAGCAGCTTAGATGGGCAGTTGATGGATACGCAGTATTTT. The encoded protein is CASSLDGQLMDTQYF.

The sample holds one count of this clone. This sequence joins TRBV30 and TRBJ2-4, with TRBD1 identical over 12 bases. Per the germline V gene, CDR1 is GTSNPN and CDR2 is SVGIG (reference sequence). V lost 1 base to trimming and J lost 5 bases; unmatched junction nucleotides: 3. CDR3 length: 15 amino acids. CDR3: CAWSGGTGGQNIQYF. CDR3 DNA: TGTGCCTGGAGTGGGGGGACAGGGGGCCAAAACATTCAGTACTTC.

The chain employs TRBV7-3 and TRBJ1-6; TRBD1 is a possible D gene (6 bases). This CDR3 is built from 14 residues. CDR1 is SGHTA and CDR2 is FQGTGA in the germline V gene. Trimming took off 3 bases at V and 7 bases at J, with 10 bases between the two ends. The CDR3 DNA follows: TGTGCCAGCAGCTTGGACAGCATCAATTCACCCCTCCACTTT. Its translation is CASSLDSINSPLHF.

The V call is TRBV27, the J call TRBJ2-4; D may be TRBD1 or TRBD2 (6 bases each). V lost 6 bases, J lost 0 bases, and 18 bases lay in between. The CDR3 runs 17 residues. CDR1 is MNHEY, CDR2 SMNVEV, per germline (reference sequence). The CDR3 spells CASSRWGAALAKNIQYF. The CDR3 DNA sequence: TGTGCCAGCAGCCGCTGGGGGGCGGCTTTAGCCAAAAACATTCAGTACTTC.

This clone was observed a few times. The CDR3 loop reads CASSPASGRLEQYF. CDR3 DNA sequence: TGCGCCAGCAGCCCTGCTAGCGGGAGGCTTGAGCAGTACTTC. The chain joins TRBV5-1 to TRBJ2-7; 11 bases line up with TRBD2. V gave up 4 bases and J gave up 7 bases; unmatched junction bases: 7. The germline gives CDR1 SGHRS, CDR2 YFSETQ. The CDR3 is 14 amino acids.

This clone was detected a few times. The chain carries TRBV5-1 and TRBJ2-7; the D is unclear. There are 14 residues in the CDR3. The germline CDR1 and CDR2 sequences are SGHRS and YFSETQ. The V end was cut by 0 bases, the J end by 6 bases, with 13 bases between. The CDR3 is CASSLEGRTGEQYF. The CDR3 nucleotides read TGCGCCAGCAGCTTGGAAGGCAGGACGGGCGAGCAGTACTTC.

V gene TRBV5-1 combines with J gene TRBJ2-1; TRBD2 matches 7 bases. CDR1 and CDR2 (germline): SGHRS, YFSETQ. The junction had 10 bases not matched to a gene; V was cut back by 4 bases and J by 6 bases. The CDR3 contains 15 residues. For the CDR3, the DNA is TGCGCCAGCAGCCTAAGCCCGGGAGGCCCCAATGAGCAGTTCTTC. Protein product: CASSLSPGGPNEQFF.

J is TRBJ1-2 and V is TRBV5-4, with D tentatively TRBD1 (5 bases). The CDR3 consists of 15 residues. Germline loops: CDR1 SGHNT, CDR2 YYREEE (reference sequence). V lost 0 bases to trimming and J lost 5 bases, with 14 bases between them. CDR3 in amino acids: CASSLGSEGPYGYTF. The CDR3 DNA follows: TGTGCCAGCAGCTTGGGGTCTGAGGGGCCGTATGGCTACACCTTC.

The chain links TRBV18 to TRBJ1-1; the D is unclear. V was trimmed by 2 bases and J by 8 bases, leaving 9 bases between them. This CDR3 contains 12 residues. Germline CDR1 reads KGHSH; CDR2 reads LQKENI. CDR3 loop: CASSPGAAEAFF. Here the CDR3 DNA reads TGTGCCAGCTCACCAGGAGCGGCAGAAGCTTTCTTT.

The CDR3 DNA reads TGTGCCGGATCCAGGGGGAGGAACACTGAAGCTTTCTTT. Translated, it gives CAGSRGRNTEAFF. The J gene is TRBJ1-1, the V gene TRBV19; 7 nucleotides agree with TRBD1. Germline V gene data show CDR1 as LNHDA and CDR2 as SQIVND (reference sequence). This CDR3 contains 13 residues. V lost 11 bases, J lost 1 base, and 7 bases stayed unmatched.

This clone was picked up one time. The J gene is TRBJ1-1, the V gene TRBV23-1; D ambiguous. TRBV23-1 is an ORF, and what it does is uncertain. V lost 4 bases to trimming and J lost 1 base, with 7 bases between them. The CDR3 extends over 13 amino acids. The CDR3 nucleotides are TGCGCCAGCAGTCCCCTAGGGAACACTGAAGCTTTCTTT. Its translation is CASSPLGNTEAFF.

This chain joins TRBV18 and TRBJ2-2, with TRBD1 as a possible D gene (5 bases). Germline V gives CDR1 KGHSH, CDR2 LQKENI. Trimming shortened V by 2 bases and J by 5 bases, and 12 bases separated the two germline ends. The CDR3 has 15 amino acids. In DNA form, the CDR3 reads TGTGCCAGCTCACCAGGCGCTGGGGCAACCGGGGAGCTGTTTTTT. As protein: CASSPGAGATGELFF. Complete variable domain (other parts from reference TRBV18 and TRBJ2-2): NAGVMQNPRHLVRRRGQEARLRCSPMKGHSHVYWYRQLPEEGLKFMVYLQKENIIDESGMPKERFSAEFPKEGPSILRIQQVVRGDSAAYFCASSPGAGATGELFFGEGSRLTVL.

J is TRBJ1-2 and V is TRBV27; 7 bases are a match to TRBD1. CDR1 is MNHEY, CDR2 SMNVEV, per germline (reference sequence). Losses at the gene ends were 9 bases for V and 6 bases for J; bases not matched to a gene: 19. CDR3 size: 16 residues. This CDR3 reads CASSKTGKVSSDGYTF. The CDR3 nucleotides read TGTGCCAGTAGCAAGACAGGGAAGGTATCTTCGGATGGCTACACCTTC.

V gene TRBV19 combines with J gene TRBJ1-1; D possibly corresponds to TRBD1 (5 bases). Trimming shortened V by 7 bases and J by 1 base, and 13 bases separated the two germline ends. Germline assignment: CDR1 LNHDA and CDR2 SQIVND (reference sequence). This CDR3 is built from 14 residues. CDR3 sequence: CASTWGGTNTEAFF. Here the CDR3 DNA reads TGTGCCAGTACCTGGGGGGGGACGAACACTGAAGCTTTCTTT.

The CDR3 sequence: CASSLAGLAGDNTDTQYF. The CDR3 DNA sequence: TGTGCCAGCAGCTTAGCGGGACTAGCGGGGGACAACACAGATACGCAGTATTTT. The rearrangement links TRBV7-4 to TRBJ2-3; 14 nucleotides line up with TRBD2. The CDR3 sequence is 18 residues long. The germline CDR1 and CDR2 sequences are SGHVT and SQSDAQ. Trimming at V came to 0 bases and at J to 2 bases, leaving 4 bases not matched to a gene.

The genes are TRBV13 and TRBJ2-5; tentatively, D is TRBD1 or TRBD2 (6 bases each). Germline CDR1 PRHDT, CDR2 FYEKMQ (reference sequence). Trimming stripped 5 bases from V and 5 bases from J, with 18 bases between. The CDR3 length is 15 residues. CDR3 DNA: TGTGCCAGCAGCCAAATCGGGGGCCCTGGGGAGACCCAGTACTTC. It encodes CASSQIGGPGETQYF.

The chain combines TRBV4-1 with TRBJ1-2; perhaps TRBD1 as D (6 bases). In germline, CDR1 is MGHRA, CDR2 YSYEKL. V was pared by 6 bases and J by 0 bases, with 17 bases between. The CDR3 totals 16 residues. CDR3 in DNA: TGCGCCAGCAGTCTCAGCTGGACAGTATCTAACTATGGCTACACCTTC. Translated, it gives CASSLSWTVSNYGYTF.

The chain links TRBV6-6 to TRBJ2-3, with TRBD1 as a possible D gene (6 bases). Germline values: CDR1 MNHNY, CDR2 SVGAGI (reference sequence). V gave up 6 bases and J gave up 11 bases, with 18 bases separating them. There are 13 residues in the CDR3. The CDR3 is CASRQTQGQGQYF. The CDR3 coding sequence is TGTGCCAGCAGACAGACACAGGGTCAGGGGCAGTATTTT.

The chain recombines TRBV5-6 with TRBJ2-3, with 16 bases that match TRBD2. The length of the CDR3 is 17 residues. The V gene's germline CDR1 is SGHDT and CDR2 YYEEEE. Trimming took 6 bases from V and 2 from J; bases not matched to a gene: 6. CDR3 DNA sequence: TGTGCCAGCACCATGGGACTAGCGGGAGGGAACACAGATACGCAGTATTTT. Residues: CASTMGLAGGNTDTQYF.

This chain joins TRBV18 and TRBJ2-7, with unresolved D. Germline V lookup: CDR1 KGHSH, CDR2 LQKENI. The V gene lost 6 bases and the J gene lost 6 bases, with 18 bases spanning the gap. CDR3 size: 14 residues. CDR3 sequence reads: CASSQTGPLGEQYF. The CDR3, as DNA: TGTGCCAGCTCCCAAACCGGGCCGCTGGGCGAGCAGTACTTC.

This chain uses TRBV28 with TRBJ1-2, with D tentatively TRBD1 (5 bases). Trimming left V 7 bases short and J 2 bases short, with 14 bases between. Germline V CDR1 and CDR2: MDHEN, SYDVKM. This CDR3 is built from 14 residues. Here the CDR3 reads CASTQGTENYGYTF. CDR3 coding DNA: TGTGCCAGCACCCAAGGGACGGAGAACTATGGCTACACCTTC.

Here the CDR3 DNA reads TGTGCCAGCAGCCTAAGGAGGCCCGCGGGCTACACCTTC. Its translation: CASSLRRPAGYTF. This chain links TRBV5-6 with TRBJ1-2; D remains unclear. The CDR3 is 13 residues long. Trimming stripped 4 bases from V and 8 bases from J, with 15 bases between. The germline gives CDR1 SGHDT, CDR2 YYEEEE.

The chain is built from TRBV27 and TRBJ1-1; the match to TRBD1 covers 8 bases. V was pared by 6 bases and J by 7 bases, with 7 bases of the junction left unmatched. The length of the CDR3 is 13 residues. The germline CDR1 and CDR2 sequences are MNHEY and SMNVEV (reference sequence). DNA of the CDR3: TGTGCCAGCAGAGTCGACAGGGGTGGTGAAGCTTTCTTT. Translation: CASRVDRGGEAFF.

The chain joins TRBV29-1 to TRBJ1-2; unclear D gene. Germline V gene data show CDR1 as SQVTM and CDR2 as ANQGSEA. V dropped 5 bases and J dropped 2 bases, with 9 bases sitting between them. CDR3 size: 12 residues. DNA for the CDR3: TGCAGCGTTAAGCCGGGAAACTATGGCTACACCTTC. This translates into CSVKPGNYGYTF.

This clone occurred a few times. The CDR3 DNA sequence: TGTGCCAGCAGATTCGGACTAGCTGGATCCTACGAGCAGTACTTC. It encodes CASRFGLAGSYEQYF. The rearrangement uses TRBV7-2 and TRBJ2-7; TRBD2 agrees at 8 bases. CDR1 SGHTA and CDR2 FQGNSA come from the germline V gene. Trimming took 6 bases from V and 1 from J; bases not matched to a gene: 8. The CDR3 consists of 15 residues. Combining the CDR3 with reference TRBV7-2 and TRBJ2-7 gives the whole variable domain GAGVSQSPSNKVTEKGKDVELRCDPISGHTALYWYRQSLGQGLEFLIYFQGNSAPDKSGLPSDRFSAERTGGSVSTLTIQRTQQEDSAVYLCASRFGLAGSYEQYFGPGTRLTVT.

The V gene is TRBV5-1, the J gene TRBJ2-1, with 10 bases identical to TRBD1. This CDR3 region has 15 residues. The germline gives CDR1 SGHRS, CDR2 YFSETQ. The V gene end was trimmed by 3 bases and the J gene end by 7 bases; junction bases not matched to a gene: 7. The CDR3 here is CASSSRQGALNEQFF. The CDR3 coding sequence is TGCGCCAGCAGCTCAAGACAGGGGGCATTAAATGAGCAGTTCTTC.

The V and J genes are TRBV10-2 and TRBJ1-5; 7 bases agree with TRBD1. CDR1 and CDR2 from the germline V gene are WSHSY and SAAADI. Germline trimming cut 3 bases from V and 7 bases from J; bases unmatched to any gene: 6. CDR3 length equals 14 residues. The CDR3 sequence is CASSETGVGQPQHF. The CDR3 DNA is TGCGCCAGCAGTGAAACAGGGGTTGGCCAGCCCCAGCATTTT.

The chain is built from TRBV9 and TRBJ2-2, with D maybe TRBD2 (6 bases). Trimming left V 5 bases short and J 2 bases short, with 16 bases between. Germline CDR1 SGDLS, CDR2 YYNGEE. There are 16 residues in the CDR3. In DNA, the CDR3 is TGTGCCAGCAGGGAAACCGGGACTGCCAACACCGGGGAGCTGTTTTTT. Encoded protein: CASRETGTANTGELFF. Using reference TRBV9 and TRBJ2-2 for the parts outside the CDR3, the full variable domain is DSGVTQTPKHLITATGQRVTLRCSPRSGDLSVYWYQQSLDQGLQFLIQYYNGEERAKGNILERFSAQQFPDLHSELNLSSLELGDSALYFCASRETGTANTGELFFGEGSRLTVL.